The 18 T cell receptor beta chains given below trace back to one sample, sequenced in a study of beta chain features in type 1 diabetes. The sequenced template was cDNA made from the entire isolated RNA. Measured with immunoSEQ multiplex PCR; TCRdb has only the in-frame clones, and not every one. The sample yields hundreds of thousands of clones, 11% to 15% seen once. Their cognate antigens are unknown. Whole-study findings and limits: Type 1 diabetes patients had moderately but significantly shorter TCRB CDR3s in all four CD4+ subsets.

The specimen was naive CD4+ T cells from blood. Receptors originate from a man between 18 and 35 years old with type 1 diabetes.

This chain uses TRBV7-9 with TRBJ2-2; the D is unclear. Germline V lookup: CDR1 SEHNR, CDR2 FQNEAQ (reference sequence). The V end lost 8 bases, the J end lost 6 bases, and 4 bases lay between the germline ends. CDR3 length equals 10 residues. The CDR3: CASQAGELFF. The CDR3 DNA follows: TGTGCCAGCCAGGCCGGGGAGCTGTTTTTT.

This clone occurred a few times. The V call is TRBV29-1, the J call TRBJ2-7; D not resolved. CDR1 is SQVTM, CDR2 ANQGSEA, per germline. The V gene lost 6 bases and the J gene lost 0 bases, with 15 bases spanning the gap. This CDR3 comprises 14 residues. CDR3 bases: TGCAGCGTCGGGCCCGACACTACCTCCTACGAGCAGTACTTC. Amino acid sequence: CSVGPDTTSYEQYF.

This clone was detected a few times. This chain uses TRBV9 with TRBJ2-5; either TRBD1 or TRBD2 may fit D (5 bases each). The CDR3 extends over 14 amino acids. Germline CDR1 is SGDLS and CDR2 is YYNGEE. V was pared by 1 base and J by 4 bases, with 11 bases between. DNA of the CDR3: TGTGCCAGCAGCGTATATGGGGCGGGAGAGACCCAGTACTTC. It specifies CASSVYGAGETQYF.

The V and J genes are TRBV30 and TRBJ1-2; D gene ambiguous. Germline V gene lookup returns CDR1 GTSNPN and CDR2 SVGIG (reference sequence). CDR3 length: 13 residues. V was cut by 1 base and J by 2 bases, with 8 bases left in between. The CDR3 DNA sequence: TGTGCCTGGAGTGCCTACAGAAACTATGGCTACACCTTC. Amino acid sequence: CAWSAYRNYGYTF.

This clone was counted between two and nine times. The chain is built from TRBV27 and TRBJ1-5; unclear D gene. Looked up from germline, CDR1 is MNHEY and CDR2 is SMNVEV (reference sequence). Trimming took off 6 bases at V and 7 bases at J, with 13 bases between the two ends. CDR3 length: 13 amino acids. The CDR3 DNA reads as TGTGCCAGCAGCCCCCGTCCGGAGCAGCCCCAGCATTTT. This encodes CASSPRPEQPQHF.

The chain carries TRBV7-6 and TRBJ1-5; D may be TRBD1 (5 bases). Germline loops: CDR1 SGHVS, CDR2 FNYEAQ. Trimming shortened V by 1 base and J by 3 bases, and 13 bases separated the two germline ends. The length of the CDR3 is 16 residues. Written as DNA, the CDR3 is TGTGCCAGCAGCTTAGTGGGCGGGGCCCCCAATCAGCCCCAGCATTTT. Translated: CASSLVGGAPNQPQHF. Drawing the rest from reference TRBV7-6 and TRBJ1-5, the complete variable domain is GAGVSQSPRYKVTKRGQDVALRCDPISGHVSLYWYRQALGQGPEFLTYFNYEAQQDKSGLPNDRFSAERPEGSISTLTIQRTEQRDSAMYRCASSLVGGAPNQPQHFGDGTRLSIL.

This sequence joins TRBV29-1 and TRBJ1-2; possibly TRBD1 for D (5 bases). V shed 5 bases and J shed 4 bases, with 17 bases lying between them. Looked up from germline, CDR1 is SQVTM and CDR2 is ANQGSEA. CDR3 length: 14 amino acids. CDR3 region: CSVSSAGTSYGYTF. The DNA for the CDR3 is TGCAGCGTTAGTAGCGCCGGGACTTCCTATGGCTACACCTTC.

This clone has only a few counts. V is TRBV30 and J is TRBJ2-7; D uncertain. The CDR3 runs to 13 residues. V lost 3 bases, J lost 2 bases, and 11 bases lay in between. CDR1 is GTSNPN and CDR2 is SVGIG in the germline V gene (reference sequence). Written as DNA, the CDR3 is TGTGCCTGGAGCCTTCCCAGGCCCTACGAGCAGTACTTC. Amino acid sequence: CAWSLPRPYEQYF.

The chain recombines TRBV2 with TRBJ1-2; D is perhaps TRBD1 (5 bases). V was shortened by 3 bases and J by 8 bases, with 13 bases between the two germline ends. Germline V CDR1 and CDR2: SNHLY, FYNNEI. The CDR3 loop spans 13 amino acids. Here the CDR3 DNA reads TGTGCCAGCAGTGAGTGGACCCAGGGAGGCTACACCTTC. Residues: CASSEWTQGGYTF.

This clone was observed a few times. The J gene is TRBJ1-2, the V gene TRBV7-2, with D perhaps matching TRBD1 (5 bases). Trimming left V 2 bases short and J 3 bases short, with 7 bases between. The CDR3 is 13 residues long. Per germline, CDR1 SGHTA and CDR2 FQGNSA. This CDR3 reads CASSLRGDYGYTF. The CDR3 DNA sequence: TGTGCCAGCAGCTTACGGGGGGACTATGGCTACACCTTC.

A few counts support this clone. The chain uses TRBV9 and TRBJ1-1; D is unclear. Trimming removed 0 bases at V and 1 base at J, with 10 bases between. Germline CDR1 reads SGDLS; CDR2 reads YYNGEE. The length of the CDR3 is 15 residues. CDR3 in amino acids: CASSVVRGRNTEAFF. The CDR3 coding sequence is TGTGCCAGCAGCGTAGTCCGCGGAAGGAACACTGAAGCTTTCTTT.

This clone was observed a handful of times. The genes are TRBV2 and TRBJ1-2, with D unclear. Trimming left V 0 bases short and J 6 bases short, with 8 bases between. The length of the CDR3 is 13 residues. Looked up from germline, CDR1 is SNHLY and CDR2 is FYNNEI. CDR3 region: CASSEARFDGYTF. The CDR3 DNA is TGTGCCAGCAGTGAAGCGCGCTTTGATGGCTACACCTTC.

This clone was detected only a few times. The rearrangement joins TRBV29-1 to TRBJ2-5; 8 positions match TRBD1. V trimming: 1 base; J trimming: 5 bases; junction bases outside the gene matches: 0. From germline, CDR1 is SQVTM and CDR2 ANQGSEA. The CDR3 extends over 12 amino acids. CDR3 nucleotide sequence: TGCAGCGTTGAAGCAGGGGGCGAGACCCAGTACTTC. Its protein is CSVEAGGETQYF. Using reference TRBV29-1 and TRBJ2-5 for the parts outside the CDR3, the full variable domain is SAVISQKPSRDICQRGTSLTIQCQVDSQVTMMFWYRQQPGQSLTLIATANQGSEATYESGFVIDKFPISRPNLTFSTLTVSNMSPEDSSIYLCSVEAGGETQYFGPGTRLLVL.

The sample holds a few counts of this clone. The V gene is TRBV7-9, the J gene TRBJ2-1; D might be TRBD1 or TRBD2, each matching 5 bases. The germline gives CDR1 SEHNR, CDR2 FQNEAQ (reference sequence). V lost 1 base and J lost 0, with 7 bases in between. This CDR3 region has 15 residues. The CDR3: CASSLGDDSYNEQFF. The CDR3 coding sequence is TGTGCCAGCAGCTTAGGGGACGACTCCTACAATGAGCAGTTCTTC.

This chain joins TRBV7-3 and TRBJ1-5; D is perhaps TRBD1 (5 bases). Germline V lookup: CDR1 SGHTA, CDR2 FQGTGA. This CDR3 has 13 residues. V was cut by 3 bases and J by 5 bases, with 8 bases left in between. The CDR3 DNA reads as TGTGCCAGCAGCTTTAGCAGGGATCAGCCCCAGCATTTT. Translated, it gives CASSFSRDQPQHF.

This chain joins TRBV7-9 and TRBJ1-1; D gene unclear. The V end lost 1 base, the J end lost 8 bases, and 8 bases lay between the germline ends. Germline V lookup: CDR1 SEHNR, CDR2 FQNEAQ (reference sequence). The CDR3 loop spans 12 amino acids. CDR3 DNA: TGTGCCAGCAGCTTAGAGGTAGTGGAAGCTTTCTTT. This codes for CASSLEVVEAFF.

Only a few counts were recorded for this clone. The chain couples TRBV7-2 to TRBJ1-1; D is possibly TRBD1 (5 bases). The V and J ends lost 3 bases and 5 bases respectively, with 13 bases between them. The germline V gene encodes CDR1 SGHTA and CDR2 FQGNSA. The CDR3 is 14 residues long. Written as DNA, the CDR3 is TGTGCCAGCAGCTTGTCCAGGGACGGGACTGAAGCTTTCTTT. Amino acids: CASSLSRDGTEAFF.

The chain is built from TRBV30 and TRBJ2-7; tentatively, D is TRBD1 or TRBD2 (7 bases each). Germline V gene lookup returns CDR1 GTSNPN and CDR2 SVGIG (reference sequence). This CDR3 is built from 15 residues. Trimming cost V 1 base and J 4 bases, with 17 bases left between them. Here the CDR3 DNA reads TGTGCCTGGAGTGCCCCAGGGGGTAGCGGGTACGAGCAGTACTTC. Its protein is CAWSAPGGSGYEQYF.